Listed below are T cell receptor beta chains from one sample, sequenced in a study of post-analysis software for immune sequencing data. MiXCR, run by TCRdb on the PCR reads, gives a single entry per CDR3 protein. The table includes 500,000 to 600,000 distinct CDR3 sequences, around 40% detected once. Source material: blood. These TCRs come from a girl between 5 and 17 years old with multiple sclerosis. The conserved cysteine and the conserved F or W are not part of the CDR3 here.

V: TRBV7-3
J: TRBJ1-6
CDR3: ASSLTAQSSYNSPLH

V: TRBV12-3/TRBV12-4
J: TRBJ1-2
CDR3: ASSSDAWQGANGYT

V: TRBV5-1
J: TRBJ2-5
CDR3: ASSFLSGGTTGTQY

V: TRBV9
J: TRBJ2-1
CDR3: ASSVVGLAVNEQF

V: TRBV20-1
J: TRBJ2-3
CDR3: SAPTSGGFTDTQY

V: TRBV4-2
J: TRBJ1-1
CDR3: ASSQVLRAEAF

V: TRBV6-2/TRBV6-3
J: TRBJ1-6
CDR3: ASSPGTGMIDSPLH

V: TRBV29-1
J: TRBJ2-5
CDR3: SVARQGGETQY

V: TRBV20-1
J: TRBJ1-6
CDR3: SARAPGGNSPLH

V: TRBV3-1
J: TRBJ1-1
CDR3: ASSQVGGNTEAF

V: TRBV5-1
J: TRBJ1-4
CDR3: ASSSSGTDEKLF

V: TRBV4-1
J: NA
CDR3: ASSQERGHETQY

V: TRBV24-1
J: TRBJ2-1
CDR3: ATSGLDSYEQF